This T cell receptor beta chain was documented in a study of siplizumab effects on memory and regulatory T cells. Regarding the study as a whole: Naive T cells seemed more diverse than memory cells; they also seemed major alloresponse contributors. Alloreactive sequences tracing back to unstimulated CD4+ memory cells were significantly reduced by siplizumab.

The CDR3 loop spans 16 amino acids. V trimming: 3 bases; J trimming: 1 base; junction bases outside the gene matches: 9. Germline V gene lookup returns CDR1 MGHRA and CDR2 YSYEKL. A remark on this clone: The antigen is not known.

Generated by immunoSEQ multiplex PCR, the TCRdb table keeps only in-frame clones and is missing some. The data show approximately 100,000 clones, about 93% seen once. The chain recombines TRBV4-1 with TRBJ2-7; the match to TRBD1 covers 7 bases. Sequencing was done on a sample of non-Treg CD4+ T cells sorted from blood. This clonotype originated in a human donor in good health. The CDR3 loop reads CASSQSGTAPSYEQYF. DNA for the CDR3: TGCGCCAGCAGCCAGTCAGGGACAGCGCCGTCCTACGAGCAGTACTTC.